The rows below give T cell receptor beta chains drawn from one sample of a study of technical replicates of blood from a handful of donors. Method: immunoSEQ multiplex PCR; TCRdb's copy keeps in-frame clones and lacks some. The sample has approximately 51,000 clones; around 93% are singletons. Material for sequencing was PBMCs. The source of these receptors is a human donor in good health. Some clones in this sample may be carry-over from other donors' samples. Both conserved end residues are part of each CDR3. The D gene is left open where the match is weak. Not every row has a clone size; where given, it reads once, few, many or a size class.

cdr3_aa cdr3_nt clone_size v_call d_call j_call
CASSLGGGYTEAFF TGCGCCAGCAGCTTGGGGGGAGGGTACACTGAAGCTTTCTTT . TRBV5-1 . TRBJ1-1
CASSSYSTDTQYF TGTGCCAGCAGTTCGTACTCCACAGATACGCAGTATTTT . TRBV27 . TRBJ2-3
CASSGDRGRDTQYF TGTGCCAGCAGCGGGGACAGGGGGCGAGATACGCAGTATTTT . TRBV2 TRBD1 TRBJ2-3
CASSQEYETGNTIYF TGCGCCAGCAGCCAAGAATACGAGACTGGAAACACCATATATTTT . TRBV4-1 . TRBJ1-3
CASSSPHVRAQYF TGTGCCAGCAGCTCACCACATGTACGGGCCCAGTACTTC once TRBV5-6 . TRBJ2-5
CASSLEAGLSNQPQHF TGTGCCAGCAGCTTGGAGGCGGGACTTAGCAATCAGCCCCAGCATTTT . TRBV5-8 . TRBJ1-5
CASSSGGTGYGYTF TGTGCCAGCAGTTCGGGCGGGACGGGCTATGGCTACACCTTC . TRBV5-4 . TRBJ1-2
CASRGQGNTGELFF TGCGCCAGCAGGGGACAGGGGAACACCGGGGAGCTGTTTTTT . TRBV5-1 TRBD1 TRBJ2-2
CAISQGSATNEKLFF TGTGCCATCAGTCAGGGGTCCGCAACTAATGAAAAACTGTTTTTT . TRBV10-3 . TRBJ1-4
CASRDGGGGTYEQYF TGTGCCAGTAGAGATGGCGGCGGGGGCACCTACGAGCAGTACTTC . TRBV19 . TRBJ2-7
CASSPAPRLAGGPGTGELFF TGTGCCAGCTCACCAGCCCCCCGGCTAGCGGGGGGGCCAGGCACCGGGGAGCTGTTTTTT . TRBV18 TRBD2 TRBJ2-2
CASSQSPKTDYNEQFF TGCGCCAGCAGTCAATCGCCCAAGACAGATTACAATGAGCAGTTCTTC once TRBV23-1 . TRBJ2-1
CASHSWGQRGEEKLFF TGTGCCAGCCACTCGTGGGGGCAGCGGGGTGAGGAAAAACTGTTTTTT . TRBV7-9 . TRBJ1-4
CASSLYGGQETQYF TGCGCCAGCAGCTTGTACGGGGGCCAAGAGACCCAGTACTTC . TRBV5-1 . TRBJ2-5
CASSAENPNQPQHF TGTGCCAGCTCAGCGGAGAACCCCAATCAGCCCCAGCATTTT . TRBV18 . TRBJ1-5
CASSQDFTGGNYGYTF TGTGCCAGCAGCCAAGATTTTACAGGCGGTAACTATGGCTACACCTTC . TRBV4-2 . TRBJ1-2
CASSLFQETQYF TGTGCCAGCTCACTTTTTCAAGAGACCCAGTACTTC . TRBV2 . TRBJ2-5
CASSPPGVTEAFF TGTGCCAGCTCACCACCCGGGGTCACTGAAGCTTTCTTT . TRBV18 . TRBJ1-1
CASSGGPGGYTF TGTGCCAGCAGCGGGGGCCCTGGTGGCTACACCTTC . TRBV7-2 . TRBJ1-2
CASSLGIWPQGTGELFF TGTGCCAGCAGCTTGGGCATCTGGCCCCAGGGGACCGGGGAGCTGTTTTTT . TRBV5-8 . TRBJ2-2
CASTATLGGEQFF TGTGCCAGCACCGCAACCCTCGGTGGTGAGCAGTTCTTC . TRBV6-6 . TRBJ2-1
CASSDSLTQYF TGTGCCAGCAGTGATAGCCTGACCCAGTACTTC . TRBV2 . TRBJ2-5
CAWSVPGLTGNTIYF TGTGCCTGGAGTGTACCCGGACTTACTGGAAACACCATATATTTT . TRBV30 . TRBJ1-3
CASSQASSGGYEQYF TGTGCCAGCAGCCAAGCGTCTAGCGGGGGCTACGAGCAGTACTTC . TRBV4-2 TRBD2 TRBJ2-7
CASSQVASGSSPLHF TGCGCCAGCAGCCAAGTGGCAAGCGGGTCTTCACCCCTCCACTTT . TRBV4-3 . TRBJ1-6
CASSYDWLAEAFF TGTGCCAGCAGTTACGACTGGCTCGCTGAAGCTTTCTTT . TRBV6-5 . TRBJ1-1
CAAMGGRLTDTQYF TGTGCCGCAATGGGCGGGAGGCTCACAGATACGCAGTATTTT . TRBV10-3 TRBD2 TRBJ2-3
CASANPGNTEAFF TGCGCCAGCGCCAATCCAGGGAACACTGAAGCTTTCTTT . TRBV5-1 . TRBJ1-1
CSVETRTVRVNTQYF TGCAGCGTTGAAACTAGGACAGTCCGGGTGAATACGCAGTATTTT . TRBV29-1 . TRBJ2-3
CATSSRAGETQYF TGTGCCACCAGTTCCCGGGCGGGAGAGACCCAGTACTTC . TRBV19 . TRBJ2-5
CASIPGASYEQYF TGCGCCAGCATTCCGGGAGCCTCCTACGAGCAGTACTTC . TRBV23-1 . TRBJ2-7
CASSIVQGYNQPQHF TGTGCCAGTAGTATAGTACAGGGCTATAATCAGCCCCAGCATTTT . TRBV19 . TRBJ1-5
CASSQDRGGQETQYF TGCGCCAGCAGCCAAGACAGGGGAGGGCAGGAGACCCAGTACTTC . TRBV4-3 . TRBJ2-5
CASSTPIRTDTQYF TGTGCCAGTAGTACTCCTATTCGCACAGATACGCAGTATTTT . TRBV19 . TRBJ2-3
CASSPQGSYEQYF TGTGCCAGCAGCCCACAGGGGTCCTACGAGCAGTACTTC . TRBV4-2 TRBD1 TRBJ2-7
CASSLTGGYNEQFF TGCGCCAGCAGCTTGACAGGGGGCTACAATGAGCAGTTCTTC few TRBV5-1 TRBD1 TRBJ2-1
CASSRQGPYEQYF TGTGCCAGCAGTCGACAGGGACCCTACGAGCAGTACTTC . TRBV6-5 TRBD1 TRBJ2-7
CASSGDRGNQPQHF TGTGCCAGCAGTGGGGACAGGGGAAATCAGCCCCAGCATTTT . TRBV2 TRBD1 TRBJ1-5
CASSLTSGGTAEQFF TGCGCCAGCAGCCTAACTAGCGGGGGTACGGCGGAGCAGTTCTTC . TRBV5-1 TRBD2 TRBJ2-1
CAIGKDALAGDTQYF TGTGCCATCGGGAAGGACGCTCTAGCCGGAGATACGCAGTATTTT once TRBV10-3 . TRBJ2-3
CASSLTWASGYTF TGTGCCAGCAGCTTAACATGGGCGAGCGGCTACACCTTC . TRBV7-3 . TRBJ1-2
CASSLIRGSGQYF TGTGCCAGCAGCCTAATCAGGGGTTCCGGGCAGTACTTC few TRBV14 . TRBJ2-7
CASSSTGVSYGYTF TGTGCCAGCAGCTCCACAGGGGTGAGCTATGGCTACACCTTC . TRBV7-9 TRBD1 TRBJ1-2
CAWKTGGHTDTQYF TGTGCCTGGAAGACGGGGGGACACACAGATACGCAGTATTTT . TRBV30 . TRBJ2-3
CASSLDLRGVNTEAFF TGTGCCAGCAGCTTGGACTTACGGGGGGTTAACACTGAAGCTTTCTTT . TRBV5-4 . TRBJ1-1
CASSVGGGLGEYEQYF TGTGCCAGCAGCGTAGGTGGTGGACTAGGGGAGTACGAGCAGTACTTC . TRBV9 TRBD2 TRBJ2-7
CAIRRDSNQPQHF TGTGCCATCAGAAGGGACAGTAATCAGCCCCAGCATTTT . TRBV10-3 TRBD1 TRBJ1-5
CASRGLAGGYEQYF TGTGCCAGCCGGGGGTTAGCGGGAGGTTACGAGCAGTACTTC . TRBV11-2 TRBD2 TRBJ2-7
CASSLAVGQHYGYTF TGTGCCAGCAGCTTAGCGGTGGGGCAGCACTATGGCTACACCTTC . TRBV7-9 . TRBJ1-2
CASSPSAWESPLHF TGTGCCAGCAGCCCATCAGCCTGGGAGTCACCCCTCCACTTT . TRBV6-4 . TRBJ1-6
CATSRGAAGGAQYF TGTGCCACCAGCAGGGGCGCCGCGGGGGGTGCGCAGTATTTT once TRBV15 TRBD2 TRBJ2-3
CAISDVFSYNEQFF TGTGCCATCAGTGACGTTTTCTCCTACAATGAGCAGTTCTTC . TRBV10-3 . TRBJ2-1
CASSSPRSYEQYF TGTGCCAGCAGCTCACCAAGGAGCTACGAGCAGTACTTC . TRBV13 . TRBJ2-7
CASSQASSVDTQYF TGCGCCAGCAGCCAAGCGTCGAGTGTAGATACGCAGTATTTT . TRBV4-1 . TRBJ2-3
CASSFRGRGTEAFF TGTGCCAGCAGCTTCAGGGGGCGCGGGACTGAAGCTTTCTTT . TRBV7-2 TRBD1 TRBJ1-1
CASSQTDRGLYGYTF TGCGCCAGCAGCCAAACGGACAGGGGTCTTTATGGCTACACCTTC once TRBV5-1 TRBD1 TRBJ1-2
CAWSVGGRGNEQFF TGTGCCTGGAGTGTAGGCGGGAGAGGAAATGAGCAGTTCTTC . TRBV30 TRBD2 TRBJ2-1
CASSRDREDGYTF TGCGCCAGCAGCCGGGACAGGGAGGATGGCTACACCTTC . TRBV5-1 TRBD1 TRBJ1-2